This T cell receptor (beta chain) was obtained from a study of blood T cell repertoires in COVID-19. Germline-derived CDR1 and CDR2 are MNHEY and SVGAGI. This CDR3 contains 15 residues. V lost 0 bases to trimming and J lost 8 bases; unmatched junction nucleotides: 4. Method: immunoSEQ multiplex PCR; TCRdb's copy keeps in-frame clones and lacks some. The sample gives about 190,000 clones, roughly 80% of which show up once; around 11% is in the top ten. The chain joins TRBV6-5 to TRBJ1-6, with 7 positions matching TRBD1. Sequenced input: peripheral blood. The sequence was obtained from a woman aged 45-65 years with acute or convalescent COVID-19. CDR3 sequence: CASSYSRQGDSPLHF. The DNA of the CDR3 is TGTGCCAGCAGTTACTCGCGACAGGGCGATTCACCCCTCCACTTT.